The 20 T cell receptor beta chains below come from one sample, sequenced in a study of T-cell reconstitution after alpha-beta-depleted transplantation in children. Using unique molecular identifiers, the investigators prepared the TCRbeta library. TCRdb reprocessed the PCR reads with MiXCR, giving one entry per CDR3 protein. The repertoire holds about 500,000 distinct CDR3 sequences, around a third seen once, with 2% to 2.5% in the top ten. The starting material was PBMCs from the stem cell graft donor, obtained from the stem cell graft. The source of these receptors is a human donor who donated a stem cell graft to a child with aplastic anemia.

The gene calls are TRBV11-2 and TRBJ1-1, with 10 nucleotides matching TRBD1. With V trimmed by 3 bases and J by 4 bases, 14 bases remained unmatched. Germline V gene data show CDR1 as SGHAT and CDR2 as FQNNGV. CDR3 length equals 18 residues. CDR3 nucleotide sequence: TGTGCCAGCAGCTTGGTGGGGACGACAGGGGGCCCGGGCACTGAAGCTTTCTTT. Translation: CASSLVGTTGGPGTEAFF.

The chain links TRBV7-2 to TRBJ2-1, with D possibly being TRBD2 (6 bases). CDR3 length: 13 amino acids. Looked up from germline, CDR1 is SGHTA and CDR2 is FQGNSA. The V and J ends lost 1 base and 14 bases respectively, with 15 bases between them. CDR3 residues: CASSLGSGLAKFF. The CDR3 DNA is TGTGCCAGCAGCTTAGGATCGGGGCTAGCGAAGTTCTTC.

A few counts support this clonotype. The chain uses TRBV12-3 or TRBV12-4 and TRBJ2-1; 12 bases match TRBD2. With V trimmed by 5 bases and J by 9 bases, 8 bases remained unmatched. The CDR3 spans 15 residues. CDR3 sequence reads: CASSPRLAGEGEQFF. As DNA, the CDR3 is TGTGCCAGCAGTCCACGACTAGCGGGAGAGGGTGAGCAGTTCTTC.

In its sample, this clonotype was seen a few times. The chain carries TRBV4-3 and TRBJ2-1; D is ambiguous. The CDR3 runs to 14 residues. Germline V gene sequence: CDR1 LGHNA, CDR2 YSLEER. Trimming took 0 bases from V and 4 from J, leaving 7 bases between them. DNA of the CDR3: TGCGCCAGCAGCCAAGATGACTCTTACAATGAGCAGTTCTTC. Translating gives CASSQDDSYNEQFF.

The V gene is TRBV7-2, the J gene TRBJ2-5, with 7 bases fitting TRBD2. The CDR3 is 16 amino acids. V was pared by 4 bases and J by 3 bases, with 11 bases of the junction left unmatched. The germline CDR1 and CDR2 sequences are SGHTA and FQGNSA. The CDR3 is CASSSSQSGMKETQYF. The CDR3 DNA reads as TGTGCCAGCAGCTCATCCCAGAGCGGGATGAAAGAGACCCAGTACTTC. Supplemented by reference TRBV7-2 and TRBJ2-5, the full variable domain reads GAGVSQSPSNKVTEKGKDVELRCDPISGHTALYWYRQSLGQGLEFLIYFQGNSAPDKSGLPSDRFSAERTGGSVSTLTIQRTQQEDSAVYLCASSSSQSGMKETQYFGPGTRLLVL.

The CDR3 sequence: CASSSGGSLGEQFF. Written as DNA, the CDR3 is TGTGCCAGTAGTAGTGGGGGGTCGTTGGGTGAGCAGTTCTTC. The chain employs TRBV19 and TRBJ2-1; a weak D match, TRBD2 (6 bases). The CDR3 length is 14 residues. Trimming shortened V by 4 bases and J by 9 bases, and 16 bases separated the two germline ends. The germline V gene has CDR1 LNHDA and CDR2 SQIVND (reference sequence).

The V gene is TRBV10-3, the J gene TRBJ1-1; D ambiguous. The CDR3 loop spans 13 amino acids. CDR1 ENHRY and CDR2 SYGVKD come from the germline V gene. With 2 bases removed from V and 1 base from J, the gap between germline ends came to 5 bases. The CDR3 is CAISEMGNTEAFF. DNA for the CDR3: TGTGCCATCAGTGAGATGGGGAACACTGAAGCTTTCTTT.

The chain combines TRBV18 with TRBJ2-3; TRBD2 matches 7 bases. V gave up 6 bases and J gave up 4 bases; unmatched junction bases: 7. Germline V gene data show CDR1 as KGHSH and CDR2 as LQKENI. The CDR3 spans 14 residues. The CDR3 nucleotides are TGTGCCAGCTCTTACACTAGCGTCGCAGATACGCAGTATTTT. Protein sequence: CASSYTSVADTQYF.

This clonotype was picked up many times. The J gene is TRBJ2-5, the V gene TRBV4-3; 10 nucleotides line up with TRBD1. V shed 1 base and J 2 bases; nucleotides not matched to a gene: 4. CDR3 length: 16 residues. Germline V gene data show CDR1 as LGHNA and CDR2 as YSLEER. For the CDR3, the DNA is TGCGCCAGCAGCCAAGGCCGGGACAGGGGACAAGAGACCCAGTACTTC. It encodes CASSQGRDRGQETQYF.

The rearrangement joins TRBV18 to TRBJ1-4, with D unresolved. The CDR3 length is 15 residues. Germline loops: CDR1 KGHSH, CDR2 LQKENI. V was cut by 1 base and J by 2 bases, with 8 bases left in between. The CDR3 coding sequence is TGTGCCAGCTCACCACGCCCGGGGACTAATGAAAAACTGTTTTTT. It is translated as CASSPRPGTNEKLFF.

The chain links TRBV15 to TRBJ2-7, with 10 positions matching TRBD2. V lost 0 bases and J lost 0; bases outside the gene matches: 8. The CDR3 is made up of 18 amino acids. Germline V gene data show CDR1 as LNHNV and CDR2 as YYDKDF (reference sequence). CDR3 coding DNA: TGTGCCACCAGCAGAGAAAGACTAGCGGGTGACGTCTCCTACGAGCAGTACGTC. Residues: CATSRERLAGDVSYEQYV.

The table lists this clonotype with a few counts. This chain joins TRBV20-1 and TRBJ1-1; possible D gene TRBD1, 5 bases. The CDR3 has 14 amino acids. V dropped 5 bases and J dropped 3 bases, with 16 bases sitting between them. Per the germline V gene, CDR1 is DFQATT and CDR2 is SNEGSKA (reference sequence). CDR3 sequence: CSAGGVGRDTEAFF. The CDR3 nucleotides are TGCAGTGCTGGGGGGGTAGGTCGGGACACTGAAGCTTTCTTT.

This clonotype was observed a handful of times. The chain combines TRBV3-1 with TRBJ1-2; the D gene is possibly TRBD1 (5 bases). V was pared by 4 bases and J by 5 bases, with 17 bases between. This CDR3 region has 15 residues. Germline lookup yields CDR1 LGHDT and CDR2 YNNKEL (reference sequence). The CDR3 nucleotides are TGTGCCAGCAGCCTAGACAGCACCTTCAGTTATGGCTACACCTTC. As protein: CASSLDSTFSYGYTF. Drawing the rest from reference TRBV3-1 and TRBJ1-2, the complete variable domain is DTAVSQTPKYLVTQMGNDKSIKCEQNLGHDTMYWYKQDSKKFLKIMFSYNNKELIINETVPNRFSPKSPDKAHLNLHINSLELGDSAVYFCASSLDSTFSYGYTFGSGTRLTVV.

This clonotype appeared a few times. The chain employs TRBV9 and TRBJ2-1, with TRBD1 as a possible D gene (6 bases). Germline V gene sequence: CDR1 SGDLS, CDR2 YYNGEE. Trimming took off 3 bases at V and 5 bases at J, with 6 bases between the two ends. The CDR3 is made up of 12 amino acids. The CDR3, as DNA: TGTGCCAGCAGCGGACAGGACAATGAGCAGTTCTTC. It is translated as CASSGQDNEQFF.

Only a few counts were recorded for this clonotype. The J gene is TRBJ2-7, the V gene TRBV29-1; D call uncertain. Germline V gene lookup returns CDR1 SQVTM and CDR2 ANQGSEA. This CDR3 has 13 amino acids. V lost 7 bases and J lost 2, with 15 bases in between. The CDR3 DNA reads TGCAGCGCCATAATCGACGGTACCTACGAGCAGTACTTC. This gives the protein CSAIIDGTYEQYF.

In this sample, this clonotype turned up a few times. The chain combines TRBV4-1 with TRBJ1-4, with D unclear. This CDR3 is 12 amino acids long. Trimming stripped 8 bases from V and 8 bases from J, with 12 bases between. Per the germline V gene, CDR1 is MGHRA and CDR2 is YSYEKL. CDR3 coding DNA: TGCGCCAGCTTCATGTTAAGCGAAAAACTGTTTTTT. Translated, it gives CASFMLSEKLFF.

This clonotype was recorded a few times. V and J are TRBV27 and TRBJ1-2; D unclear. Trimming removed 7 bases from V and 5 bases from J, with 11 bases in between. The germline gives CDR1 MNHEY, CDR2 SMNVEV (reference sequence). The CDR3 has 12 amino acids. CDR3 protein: CASTPRGYGYTF. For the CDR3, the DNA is TGTGCCAGCACCCCCCGGGGTTATGGCTACACCTTC.

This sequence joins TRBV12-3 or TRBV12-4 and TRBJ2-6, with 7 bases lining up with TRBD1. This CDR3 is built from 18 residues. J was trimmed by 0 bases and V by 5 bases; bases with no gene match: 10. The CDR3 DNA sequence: TGTGCCAGCAGTCAAGAGACAGGGTTTCGCTCTGGGGCCAACGTCCTGACTTTC. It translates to CASSQETGFRSGANVLTF.

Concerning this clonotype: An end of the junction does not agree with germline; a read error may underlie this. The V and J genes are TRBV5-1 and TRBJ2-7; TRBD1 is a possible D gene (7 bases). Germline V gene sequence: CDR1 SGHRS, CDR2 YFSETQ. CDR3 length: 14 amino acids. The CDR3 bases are TGTGCCAGTAGTTTGGGGGGACAGAGCTACGAGCAGTACTTC. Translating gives CASSLGGQSYEQYF.

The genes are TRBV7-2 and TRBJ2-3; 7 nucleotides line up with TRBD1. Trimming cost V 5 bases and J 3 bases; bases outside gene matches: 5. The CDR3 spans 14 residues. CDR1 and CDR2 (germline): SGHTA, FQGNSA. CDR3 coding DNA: TGTGCCAGCAGCCATCGACAGGGAACAGATACGCAGTATTTT. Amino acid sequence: CASSHRQGTDTQYF.